In this sample, the clone carrying this T cell receptor (beta chain) turned up a few times. TCRdb passed the 5' RACE reads through MiXCR, listing each CDR3 protein once. The sample comprises about 340,000 distinct CDR3 sequences, 8.7% of which are singletons, and more than 15% rests with the top ten. The sample is drawn from a study of T cells after yellow fever vaccination. CDR3 length: 14 amino acids. With 0 bases removed from V and 10 bases from J, the gap between germline ends came to 13 bases. Germline assignment: CDR1 LGHNA and CDR2 YNFKEQ. The sequence was collected from a man between 18 and 29 years old who received the YFV17D yellow fever vaccine. V gene TRBV4-2 combines with J gene TRBJ2-1; tentative D call: TRBD1 (5 bases). This sample comprised PBMCs, obtained on the day of the first yellow fever vaccination. Here the CDR3 DNA reads TGTGCCAGCAGCCAAGATGCAGGGTTTAGGGAGCAGTTCTTC. This gives the protein CASSQDAGFREQFF.